Listed below are T cell receptor beta chains from one sample, sequenced in a study of T cells in Graves' hyperthyroidism and ophthalmopathy. TCRdb reanalysed the multiplex PCR reads using MiXCR and keeps one entry per CDR3 protein. The sample shows 600,000 to 700,000 distinct CDR3 sequences, just under 45% of them seen only once. Sequenced input: peripheral blood or thyroid tissue (not recorded which). The origin of the receptors is an adult man with Graves' disease, either hyperthyroidism or ophthalmopathy (not recorded which). Each CDR3 is given with its conserved first and last residue. D genes are given only for firm matches. The size of a clone is reported for some rows only, either as once, few or many, or as a class for expanded clones.

clone size	D gene	J gene	V gene	CDR3 protein	CDR3 DNA
NA	NA	TRBJ1-2	TRBV2	CASSPDGSNYGYTF	TGTGCCAGCAGTCCGGACGGTTCTAACTATGGCTACACCTTC
few	NA	TRBJ1-1	TRBV7-9	CASSQDIGNTEAFF	TGCGCCAGCAGCCAAGATATCGGAAACACTGAAGCTTTCTTT
NA	NA	TRBJ2-7	TRBV24-1	CATSPHPWDGTYEQYF	TGTGCCACCAGTCCACATCCGTGGGACGGAACCTACGAGCAGTACTTC
few	NA	TRBJ1-1	TRBV9	CASSVGQGPYEAFF	TGTGCCAGCAGCGTAGGGCAGGGTCCGTATGAAGCTTTCTTT
many	NA	TRBJ1-5	TRBV20-1	CSAGGRGLGNQPQHF	TGCAGTGCTGGGGGGAGGGGCCTCGGCAATCAGCCCCAGCATTTT
few	TRBD1	TRBJ2-7	TRBV7-9	CASSPPGQATEQYF	TGTGCCAGCAGCCCCCCGGGACAGGCTACGGAGCAGTACTTC
many	NA	TRBJ1-2	TRBV15	CATSGGKGSNYGYTF	TGTGCCACCAGCGGCGGAAAGGGGTCTAACTATGGCTACACCTTC
NA	NA	TRBJ1-3	TRBV11-2	CASSEDRTSGNTIYF	TGTGCCAGCAGCGAAGACAGGACCTCTGGAAACACCATATATTTT
NA	NA	TRBJ1-2	TRBV10-3	CAISESETAGGYTF	TGTGCCATCAGTGAGTCCGAGACAGCGGGCGGCTACACCTTC
NA	TRBD1	TRBJ1-2	TRBV2	CASSAGTGVISGNTF	TGTGCCAGCAGCGCCGGGACAGGGGTCATCTCTGGAAACACCTTC
NA	NA	TRBJ1-2	TRBV2	CASQDLEGGYTF	TGTGCCAGCCAAGATCTTGAAGGCGGCTACACCTTC
NA	NA	TRBJ1-2	TRBV24-1	CATSTRQIPYGYTF	TGTGCCACCAGTACCCGACAGATTCCCTATGGCTACACCTTC
many	TRBD1	TRBJ1-4	TRBV7-2	CASSPGGSNEKLFF	TGTGCCAGCAGCCCAGGGGGTTCGAATGAAAAACTGTTTTTT
NA	TRBD1	TRBJ1-1	TRBV6-6	CASSLSPVTGDTEAFF	TGTGCCAGCAGTTTATCCCCTGTGACAGGGGACACTGAAGCTTTCTTT
many	NA	TRBJ1-1	TRBV7-8	CASSLGAGRGNTEAFF	TGTGCCAGCAGCTTAGGTGCAGGGAGGGGGAACACTGAAGCTTTCTTT
many	TRBD1	TRBJ2-7	TRBV15	CATSRYPGFQGAPEQYF	TGTGCCACCAGCCGATACCCGGGGTTCCAGGGGGCGCCCGAGCAGTACTTC
NA	NA	TRBJ1-1	TRBV2	CASSGTSYTEAFF	TGTGCCAGCAGCGGGACAAGCTACACTGAAGCTTTCTTT
NA	TRBD1	TRBJ2-5	TRBV7-9	CASSSSDRGLHETQYF	TGTGCCAGCAGCTCCTCGGACAGGGGGCTTCATGAGACCCAGTACTTC
many	NA	TRBJ1-6	TRBV9	CASSPDADNSPLHF	TGTGCCAGCAGCCCAGACGCGGATAATTCACCCCTCCACTTT
NA	NA	TRBJ1-3	TRBV9	CAWSAVSGNTIYF	TGTGCCTGGAGTGCCGTCTCTGGAAACACCATATATTTT
NA	NA	TRBJ1-2	TRBV15	CATSSQDINYGYTF	TGTGCCACCAGCAGCCAGGACATCAACTATGGCTACACCTTC
few	NA	TRBJ1-5	TRBV19	CASSAQENQPQHF	TGTGCCAGTAGTGCTCAGGAGAATCAGCCCCAGCATTTT
once	NA	TRBJ1-2	TRBV29-1	CSVEQEGAF	TGCAGCGTTGAACAGGAAGGCGCCTTC
NA	NA	TRBJ2-2	TRBV7-8	CASSLARGTGELFF	TGTGCCAGCAGCTTAGCCCGGGGGACCGGGGAGCTGTTTTTT
many	NA	TRBJ1-2	TRBV24-1	CATSGRSDYGYTF	TGTGCCACCAGTGGACGCAGCGACTATGGCTACACCTTC
NA	NA	TRBJ2-7	TRBV11-2	CASSAAYSNQPQYF	TGTGCCAGCAGCGCGGCATATAGCAATCAGCCCCAGTACTTC
NA	TRBD1	TRBJ1-4	TRBV7-9	CASSPWQGVSEKLFF	TGTGCCAGCAGCCCCTGGCAGGGGGTTAGTGAAAAACTGTTTTTT
NA	NA	TRBJ1-3	TRBV19	CASSPEDSGSGNTIYF	TGTGCCAGTAGCCCTGAGGACAGCGGTTCTGGAAACACCATATATTTT
NA	NA	TRBJ1-1	TRBV11-1	CASSPYSTAGATEAFF	TGTGCCAGCAGCCCGTATTCAACCGCGGGCGCCACTGAAGCTTTCTTT
NA	TRBD1	TRBJ2-5	TRBV2	CASSRPGQVQETQYF	TGTGCCAGCAGCCGTCCGGGACAGGTCCAAGAGACCCAGTACTTC
many	TRBD1	TRBJ1-2	TRBV7-9	CASSPATGGGGYTF	TGTGCCAGCAGCCCAGCTACAGGGGGCGGAGGCTACACCTTC
many	TRBD2	TRBJ2-7	TRBV10-3	CAISDLAGGNEQYF	TGTGCCATCAGTGACCTAGCGGGAGGTAACGAGCAGTACTTC
many	NA	TRBJ2-7	TRBV2	CASSVSGVGYEQYF	TGTGCCAGCAGTGTATCAGGCGTCGGCTACGAGCAGTACTTC
NA	TRBD1	TRBJ1-3	TRBV20-1	CSTQGAGNTIYF	TGCAGCACGCAGGGGGCTGGAAACACCATATATTTT
NA	NA	TRBJ2-5	TRBV2	CASCLDRQETQYF	TGTGCCAGCTGTTTAGACAGACAAGAGACCCAGTACTTC
many	NA	TRBJ1-2	TRBV7-9	CASSSEGFYGYTF	TGTGCCAGCAGCTCGGAAGGATTTTATGGCTACACCTTC
NA	NA	TRBJ1-1	TRBV19	CASSIVAAGSTEAFF	TGTGCCAGTAGTATAGTTGCGGCGGGTAGCACTGAAGCTTTCTTT
once	NA	TRBJ1-2	TRBV7-2	CASSLAGLTYGYTF	TGTGCCAGCAGCTTAGCGGGACTGACTTATGGCTACACCTTC
NA	TRBD1	TRBJ1-2	TRBV7-2	CASSPGGLIYGYTF	TGTGCCAGCAGCCCAGGGGGCTTGATCTATGGCTACACCTTC
many	NA	TRBJ1-6	TRBV2	CASSERWGRDSPLHF	TGTGCCAGCAGTGAAAGATGGGGGAGGGATTCACCCCTCCACTTT
once	NA	TRBJ1-6	TRBV7-3	CASSTSGAGGSPLHF	TGTGCCAGCAGCACCAGCGGGGCCGGTGGTTCACCCCTCCACTTT
many	TRBD1	TRBJ2-5	TRBV10-3	CATSRDRGLETQYF	TGTGCCACGTCCCGGGACAGGGGGTTGGAGACCCAGTACTTC
NA	TRBD2	TRBJ2-7	TRBV19	CASSTTGLAGGNEQYF	TGTGCCAGTAGTACAACGGGACTAGCGGGGGGGAACGAGCAGTACTTC
NA	TRBD1	TRBJ1-4	TRBV2	CASSLGQGGRYEKLFF	TGTGCCAGCAGTTTGGGACAGGGGGGTCGCTACGAAAAACTGTTTTTT
NA	NA	TRBJ1-2	TRBV2	CASSPVGAEGYTF	TGTGCCAGCTCACCGGTGGGGGCAGAAGGCTACACCTTC
few	TRBD1	TRBJ2-7	TRBV7-2	CASNDRGSYEQYF	TGTGCCAGCAACGACAGGGGGAGTTACGAGCAGTACTTC
few	TRBD2	TRBJ2-5	TRBV19	CASSRGLGLGQETQYF	TGTGCCAGTAGTAGGGGACTAGGACTGGGGCAAGAGACCCAGTACTTC
NA	NA	TRBJ1-4	TRBV15	CATSRTAGEKLFF	TGTGCCACCAGCAGGACAGCGGGGGAAAAACTGTTTTTT
many	NA	TRBJ2-7	TRBV7-2	CASSLSPSSYEQYF	TGTGCCAGCAGCTTAAGTCCGAGCTCCTACGAGCAGTACTTC
few	TRBD1	TRBJ2-5	TRBV7-3	CASSTGDRGGQETQYF	TGTGCCAGCAGCACCGGGGACAGGGGAGGTCAAGAGACCCAGTACTTC
NA	NA	TRBJ2-2	TRBV9	CASSGPGHTGELFF	TGTGCCAGCAGCGGACCTGGGCACACCGGGGAGCTGTTTTTT
NA	NA	TRBJ2-7	TRBV25-1	CASRESTHEQYF	TGTGCCAGCAGAGAGTCCACGCACGAGCAGTACTTC
many	TRBD1	TRBJ1-5	TRBV2	CASRGQAISNQPQHF	TGTGCCAGCAGAGGACAGGCTATCAGCAATCAGCCCCAGCATTTT